This T cell receptor beta chain appears in the sequencing data of a study of OX40 agonist ivuxolimab in advanced cancers. Study-level findings and limits: On average, CD8+ T cells had more expanded clones than CD4+.

Germline-derived CDR1 and CDR2 are SGHTA and FQGTGA. Unmatched junction bases numbered 4, after V lost 4 bases and J lost 2 bases. The CDR3 loop spans 17 amino acids. On this clone: Its target is unknown.

Some clones are missing from TCRdb's copy, which holds only in-frame ones; the method was immunoSEQ multiplex PCR. Among around 41,000 clones listed, 85% were seen once. The chain combines TRBV7-3 with TRBJ2-3; TRBD2 matches 15 bases. This receptor was obtained from an adult with an advanced solid tumor such as melanoma, head and neck, liver or kidney cancer. The material sequenced was CD4+ or CD8+ T cells sorted from blood, taken in a trial of the OX40 agonist ivuxolimab. CDR3 sequence reads: CASSSRTSGRVTDTQYF. The DNA for the CDR3 is TGTGCCAGCAGCTCCAGGACTAGCGGGAGGGTCACAGATACGCAGTATTTT.